This T cell receptor beta chain was identified during a study of cytomegalovirus exposure and HLA in healthy donors. For this clone: Its antigen is currently unknown.

The V and J ends lost 8 bases and 2 bases, in that order; junction bases with no gene match: 10. The V gene's germline CDR1 is LNHDA and CDR2 SQIVND (reference sequence). The CDR3 extends over 15 amino acids. 60 Vbeta and 13 Jbeta primers were used in PCR. The assay was immunoSEQ multiplex PCR, and TCRdb's table has in-frame clones only and misses some. The repertoire holds roughly 190,000 clones, with approximately 85% as singletons. These donors counted as nominally healthy when sampled, but unrecorded immune exposures were likely. Findings and caveats of the study: Altogether, 164 TCR beta chains were recorded as cytomegalovirus-associated. A link between a missense DCLRE1C variant and TCR beta V- and J-gene trimming emerged from a later analysis. Per a prior analysis, the majority of TCR beta V segments were productive roughly 90% or roughly 30% of the time.

The TCR comes from a man aged 18 to 29 in good health and CMV-seronegative. Input material: PBMCs. V and J are TRBV19 and TRBJ2-3, with 7 bases identical to TRBD2. The CDR3 region has the DNA TGTGCCAGTTCCCTCCTAGCGGAGCTCACAGATACGCAGTATTTT. It translates to CASSLLAELTDTQYF.